A single sample is the source of the 21 T cell receptor beta chains below, sequenced in a study of shared clonotypes between healthy human individuals. The table came from immunoSEQ multiplex PCR; TCRdb's copy has only in-frame clones and leaves some out. This sample carries a few million clones, about 94% of them seen once, and the ten largest clones take over 1.5%. Naive CD8 populations comprised CD45RO-negative cells positively selected for CCR7, excluding terminally differentiated effector memory CD45RA+ cells. The sample comprised naive CD8+ T cells from PBMCs. The receptors originated from a man aged 18 to 35 in good health. Some clones in this sample may be carry-over from other donors' samples.

The V call is TRBV7-6, the J call TRBJ2-7, with TRBD1 identical over 11 bases. With 5 bases clipped from V and 6 bases from J, the junction kept 3 bases outside the gene matches. The germline V gene has CDR1 SGHVS and CDR2 FNYEAQ. The CDR3 totals 13 residues. The CDR3 spells CASSAGTGGEQYF. The CDR3 DNA reads as TGTGCCAGCAGCGCGGGGACAGGGGGCGAGCAGTACTTC. Full variable domain (rest looked up from reference TRBV7-6 and TRBJ2-7): GAGVSQSPRYKVTKRGQDVALRCDPISGHVSLYWYRQALGQGPEFLTYFNYEAQQDKSGLPNDRFSAERPEGSISTLTIQRTEQRDSAMYRCASSAGTGGEQYFGPGTRLTVT.

The chain uses TRBV7-9 and TRBJ2-7; D gene uncertain. Trimming took 6 bases from V and 7 from J, leaving 13 bases between them. The germline gives CDR1 SEHNR, CDR2 FQNEAQ (reference sequence). The CDR3 totals 12 residues. For the CDR3, the DNA is TGTGCCAGCAGTTTGAGCCTACCAGAGCAGTACTTC. It codes for CASSLSLPEQYF.

The chain employs TRBV11-2 and TRBJ2-1; 7 bases line up with TRBD2. This CDR3 has 19 amino acids. The germline CDR1 and CDR2 sequences are SGHAT and FQNNGV. The V and J ends lost 1 base and 2 bases, in that order; junction bases with no gene match: 14. The CDR3: CASSLGVWASGIAYNEQFF. CDR3 sequence (DNA): TGTGCCAGCAGCTTAGGTGTGTGGGCCAGCGGGATAGCCTACAATGAGCAGTTCTTC.

The V call is TRBV4-1, the J call TRBJ1-5; TRBD1 might be the D (5 bases). V lost 2 bases to trimming and J lost 2 bases, with 10 bases between them. This CDR3 comprises 15 residues. Germline CDR1 and CDR2: MGHRA and YSYEKL. The CDR3 DNA is TGCGCCAGCAGCCAACAGGGAGTCGGCAATCAGCCCCAGCATTTT. Amino acid sequence: CASSQQGVGNQPQHF.

The rearrangement joins TRBV21-1 to TRBJ2-2; the table calls TRBD2, which could not be checked here. TRBV21-1 is labeled a pseudogene. This CDR3 contains 14 residues. CDR3 DNA: TGTGCCAGCAGTCGACTCCCGGACACCGGGGAGCTGTTTTTT. The encoded protein is CASSRLPDTGELFF.

The J gene is TRBJ2-7, the V gene TRBV11-2; 11 nucleotides match TRBD2. CDR1 SGHAT and CDR2 FQNNGV come from the germline V gene. The CDR3 covers 15 residues. Germline trimming cut 1 base from V and 3 bases from J; bases unmatched to any gene: 2. The CDR3 is CASSLGLAGHYEQYF. The CDR3 region has the DNA TGTGCCAGCAGCTTAGGACTAGCGGGACACTACGAGCAGTACTTC.

This chain links TRBV9 with TRBJ2-3; no reliable D call. This CDR3 region has 17 residues. V was trimmed by 4 bases and J by 1 base, leaving 19 bases between them. Germline V gene sequence: CDR1 SGDLS, CDR2 YYNGEE. The CDR3 protein is CASSPSPGIPGTDTQYF. CDR3 bases: TGTGCCAGCAGCCCCTCCCCAGGAATCCCTGGCACAGATACGCAGTATTTT.

This clone is a singleton in its sample. The chain employs TRBV7-9 and TRBJ1-2; tentatively, D is TRBD1 (6 bases). The germline CDR1 and CDR2 sequences are SEHNR and FQNEAQ (reference sequence). The V and J ends lost 5 bases and 6 bases respectively, with 19 bases between them. The CDR3 sequence is 15 residues long. The CDR3: CASSRNREGSDGYTF. Written as DNA, the CDR3 is TGTGCCAGCAGCAGGAACAGGGAGGGGTCGGATGGCTACACCTTC.

The chain carries TRBV7-9 and TRBJ2-7; no clear D gene. This CDR3 region has 13 residues. Per germline, CDR1 SEHNR and CDR2 FQNEAQ (reference sequence). V lost 1 base and J lost 6, with 10 bases in between. The DNA for the CDR3 is TGTGCCAGCAGCTTAGGGTTCGACCCCGAGCAGTACTTC. As protein: CASSLGFDPEQYF.

The chain joins TRBV4-3 to TRBJ2-2; D remains ambiguous. V dropped 1 base and J dropped 2 bases, with 11 bases sitting between them. The germline CDR1 and CDR2 sequences are LGHNA and YSLEER. This CDR3 contains 16 residues. The CDR3 protein is CASSQGRTPNTGELFF. The CDR3 DNA follows: TGCGCCAGCAGCCAAGGACGAACTCCCAACACCGGGGAGCTGTTTTTT.

This rearrangement joins TRBV5-4 to TRBJ2-7; TRBD1 might be the D (8 bases). Germline V gives CDR1 SGHNT, CDR2 YYREEE (reference sequence). The CDR3 loop spans 15 amino acids. V was pared by 0 bases and J by 3 bases, with 13 bases between. The CDR3 DNA reads as TGTGCCAGCAGCTTGGGGACAGGGAGGGTCTACGAGCAGTACTTC. Protein sequence: CASSLGTGRVYEQYF.

The chain uses TRBV6-5 and TRBJ1-1; 12 bases are shared with TRBD1. Germline trimming cut 2 bases from V and 6 bases from J; bases unmatched to any gene: 4. There are 15 residues in the CDR3. The germline gives CDR1 MNHEY, CDR2 SVGAGI. The CDR3 sequence is CASSYRGQGAAEAFF. CDR3 DNA: TGTGCCAGCAGTTACCGGGGACAGGGGGCCGCTGAAGCTTTCTTT.

The chain uses TRBV30 and TRBJ2-7; D is unresolved. Looked up from germline, CDR1 is GTSNPN and CDR2 is SVGIG (reference sequence). CDR3 length: 12 amino acids. The V gene lost 4 bases and the J gene lost 3 bases, with 10 bases spanning the gap. The CDR3 DNA sequence: TGTGCCTGGATAGGAACCAGCTACGAGCAGTACTTC. It yields the protein CAWIGTSYEQYF.

Concerning this clone itself: This CDR3 is also generated by other DNA sequences in the sample. V usage is TRBV30 and J usage is TRBJ2-1; 15 bases are a match to TRBD2. The J segment lost 7 bases and the V segment lost 4 bases, leaving 5 bases of the junction unmatched. In germline, CDR1 is GTSNPN, CDR2 SVGIG (reference sequence). The CDR3 is made up of 15 amino acids. CDR3 protein: CAWTTGTSGRNEQFF. DNA of the CDR3: TGTGCCTGGACCACCGGGACTAGCGGGAGGAATGAGCAGTTCTTC.

As regards this clone: Different DNA sequences within this sample yield the same CDR3. The chain employs TRBV9 and TRBJ1-2, with D perhaps TRBD1 (5 bases). The CDR3 runs 14 residues. The germline CDR1 and CDR2 sequences are SGDLS and YYNGEE. V lost 0 bases, J lost 2 bases, and 8 bases lay in between. The DNA of the CDR3 is TGTGCCAGCAGCGTAGGGGGCCCGAACTATGGCTACACCTTC. It yields the protein CASSVGGPNYGYTF.

The DNA for the CDR3 is TGCGCCAGCCGCTGGGACAAGAACACCGGGGAGCTGTTTTTT. It is translated as CASRWDKNTGELFF. This chain connects TRBV5-1 to TRBJ2-2; possible D gene TRBD1, 6 bases. The germline V gene has CDR1 SGHRS and CDR2 YFSETQ. The CDR3 runs to 14 residues. The V and J ends lost 7 bases and 1 base respectively, with 11 bases between them.

Here the CDR3 reads CASSLVRDAYNEQFF. CDR3 sequence (DNA): TGTGCCAGCAGCTTGGTCCGGGATGCCTACAATGAGCAGTTCTTC. J is TRBJ2-1 and V is TRBV5-6, with D perhaps TRBD2 (5 bases). From germline, CDR1 is SGHDT and CDR2 YYEEEE. V was cut by 0 bases and J by 2 bases, with 9 bases left in between. The CDR3 runs to 15 residues.

DNA of the CDR3: TGTGCCAGCAGTGAACAGGGTAACCAAGAGACCCAGTACTTC. Protein product: CASSEQGNQETQYF. V and J are TRBV14 and TRBJ2-5; possible D gene TRBD1, 6 bases. The CDR3 runs 14 residues. V was shortened by 6 bases and J by 0 bases, with 11 bases between the two germline ends. Germline values: CDR1 SGHDN, CDR2 FVKESK.

The V call is TRBV5-1, the J call TRBJ2-7; D remains unclear. The CDR3 sequence is 16 residues long. V lost 2 bases, J lost 3 bases, and 18 bases lay in between. Per the germline V gene, CDR1 is SGHRS and CDR2 is YFSETQ. CDR3 sequence: CASSFMTQLKNYEQYF. The CDR3 DNA follows: TGCGCCAGCAGCTTTATGACCCAGCTAAAAAACTACGAGCAGTACTTC.

For this clone: Other DNA sequences in this specimen translate into the identical CDR3. The chain carries TRBV28 and TRBJ2-7; 12 positions agree with TRBD2. The V and J ends lost 3 bases and 0 bases, in that order; junction bases with no gene match: 0. Germline CDR1 reads MDHEN; CDR2 reads SYDVKM. This CDR3 has 15 residues. The CDR3 is CASSLTSGSSYEQYF. The CDR3 bases are TGTGCCAGCAGTTTGACTAGCGGGAGCTCCTACGAGCAGTACTTC.

The V call is TRBV21-1, the J call TRBJ1-5. TRBV21-1 is assigned pseudogene status. The CDR3 length is 16 residues. CDR3 residues: CASSPEGPGFNQPQHF. CDR3 nucleotide sequence: TGTGCCAGCAGCCCGGAGGGGCCGGGGTTCAATCAGCCCCAGCATTTT.